This paragraph covers one T cell receptor (beta chain) sequence. TCR beta CDR3 regions came from multiplex PCR with 32 forward V and 13 reverse J primers. Via MiXCR, TCRdb re-called the multiplex PCR reads, giving one row per CDR3 protein. The repertoire includes some 30,000 distinct CDR3 sequences, about 29% of them detected once, and around 3.9% sits in the top ten. This CDR3 has 16 residues. CDR1 and CDR2 from the germline V gene are SGHTA and FQGTGA. Trimming left V 6 bases short and J 0 bases short, with 15 bases between. The sample is drawn from a study of immune heterogeneity within non-small cell lung tumors. For each sample, template was about 600 ng of bulk tumor genomic DNA. Doctors removed several biopsies from each primary tumor during surgery, keeping them far apart. Each patient presented with untreated, newly diagnosed non-small cell lung cancer and received curative surgery.

The source is a man between 35 and 55 years old with non-small cell lung cancer. The sample taken for sequencing was lung tumor tissue. This chain uses TRBV7-3 with TRBJ1-5; D is perhaps TRBD1 (5 bases). The CDR3 protein is CASRRSGTASNQPQHF. In DNA, the CDR3 is TGTGCCAGCAGGAGGTCCGGGACGGCTAGCAATCAGCCCCAGCATTTT.